The source of this TCR beta chain is a study of STAT5B mutations in CD4+ large granular lymphocyte leukemia. Turning to the study itself: Among healthy donors, a particular HLA allele went with more CDR3 'QG' motifs.

Note on this clone: Its antigen is undetermined.

Trimming took 5 bases from V and 0 from J, leaving 16 bases between them. This CDR3 contains 16 residues. The germline V gene has CDR1 SGHRS and CDR2 YFSETQ. Findings of the study overall: 8/27 top patient clones versus 2/35 control clones were TRBV06-family.

Per the original data handling: A productive frequency of 2.59 x 10-5 was the lowest detectable. Profiling relied on immunoSEQ multiplex PCR, and the TCRdb table lists in-frame clones only, not all of them. V, J and clone size were drawn from that table, and D and trimming were deduced from the DNA. The sample carries tens of thousands of clones, 78% recorded once. The sequenced sample was CD4+ T cells from blood buffy coats. The rearrangement joins TRBV5-1 to TRBJ2-3; D assignment may be TRBD1 or TRBD2 (5 bases each). The TCR originated in a human donor in good health. CDR3 sequence (DNA): TGCGCCAGCAGAAGTGGGACCGGACCTAGCACAGATACGCAGTATTTT. Its protein product is CASRSGTGPSTDTQYF. The full variable domain, completed using reference TRBV5-1 and TRBJ2-3, is KAGVTQTPRYLIKTRGQQVTLSCSPISGHRSVSWYQQTPGQGLQFLFEYFSETQRNKGNFPGRFSGRQFSNSRSEMNVSTLELGDSALYLCASRSGTGPSTDTQYFGPGTRLTVL.